These 17 T cell receptor beta chains originate from one sample sequenced in a study of cytomegalovirus exposure and HLA in healthy donors. The PCR made use of 60 Vbeta and 13 Jbeta primers. The protocol was immunoSEQ multiplex PCR, while the TCRdb copy is restricted to in-frame clones and leaves out a portion. The table lists tens of thousands of clones, roughly 75% of them singletons. Sample: PBMCs. Receptors originate from a woman between 40 and 55 years old in good health and CMV-seropositive.

This clone has a single count. The chain combines TRBV5-6 with TRBJ1-2, with no clear D. This CDR3 has 14 residues. Germline V gives CDR1 SGHDT, CDR2 YYEEEE. Trimming pared 0 bases from V and 10 bases from J, leaving 16 bases between. The CDR3 loop is CASSLDSAGSIYTF. The CDR3 region has the DNA TGTGCCAGCAGCTTGGATTCCGCGGGGTCTATCTACACCTTC.

This rearrangement joins TRBV7-2 to TRBJ2-5; 7 positions agree with TRBD1. The CDR3 runs 15 residues. Germline V gene sequence: CDR1 SGHTA, CDR2 FQGNSA. J lost 1 base, V lost 5 bases, and 7 bases had no gene match. The CDR3 is CASSAQGQSQETQYF. CDR3 bases: TGTGCCAGCAGCGCCCAGGGACAGTCCCAAGAGACCCAGTACTTC. Full variable domain (outside the CDR3, taken from reference TRBV7-2 and TRBJ2-5): GAGVSQSPSNKVTEKGKDVELRCDPISGHTALYWYRQSLGQGLEFLIYFQGNSAPDKSGLPSDRFSAERTGGSVSTLTIQRTQQEDSAVYLCASSAQGQSQETQYFGPGTRLLVL.

This CDR3 is CASSLNPGMPGGYTF. The CDR3 nucleotides are TGCGCCAGCAGCCTCAACCCAGGAATGCCGGGGGGCTACACCTTC. The chain uses TRBV5-1 and TRBJ1-2; D remains ambiguous. V was clipped by 4 bases and J by 8 bases, with 21 bases between them. The CDR3 has 15 amino acids. Germline lookup yields CDR1 SGHRS and CDR2 YFSETQ.

This chain connects TRBV2 to TRBJ2-7, with D tentatively TRBD2 (5 bases). Germline loops: CDR1 SNHLY, CDR2 FYNNEI. The V end was cut by 4 bases, the J end by 6 bases, with 16 bases between. The CDR3 is made up of 14 amino acids. The chain's CDR3 is CASSVGTGLGEQYF. CDR3 DNA: TGTGCCAGCAGTGTAGGTACGGGGTTAGGCGAGCAGTACTTC.

In this sample, this clone turned up once. The rearrangement joins TRBV27 to TRBJ2-3; 8 bases line up with TRBD1. CDR3 length: 16 residues. The V segment lost 5 bases and the J segment 2 bases; nucleotides outside the gene matches: 9. Germline V CDR1 and CDR2: MNHEY, SMNVEV (reference sequence). In nucleotides, the CDR3 is TGTGCCAGCAGTGTTACAGGGGGGAGTATCACAGATACGCAGTATTTT. Its translation is CASSVTGGSITDTQYF.

V is TRBV5-8 and J is TRBJ2-5, with D possibly TRBD1 on 5 matching bases. Germline CDR1 is SGHTS and CDR2 is YDEGEE. This CDR3 is 14 amino acids long. The V end was cut by 5 bases, the J end by 5 bases, with 16 bases between. The CDR3: CASSSGNFKETQYF. The CDR3 bases are TGTGCCAGCAGTTCAGGGAATTTTAAGGAGACCCAGTACTTC.

V is TRBV2 and J is TRBJ1-5; no definite D call. This CDR3 region has 16 residues. The V gene's germline CDR1 is SNHLY and CDR2 FYNNEI. The V end was cut by 6 bases, the J end by 2 bases, with 17 bases between. CDR3 DNA: TGTGCCAGCAGCATGGGCTCCTCCTGGGGCAATCAGCCCCAGCATTTT. Amino acids: CASSMGSSWGNQPQHF.

In this sample, this clone turned up a few times. The chain joins TRBV14 to TRBJ2-1, with 9 bases matching TRBD1. V was pared by 4 bases and J by 6 bases, with 4 bases of the junction left unmatched. CDR3 length equals 14 residues. Germline loops: CDR1 SGHDN, CDR2 FVKESK. CDR3 nucleotides: TGTGCCAGCAGCCCCAAGGACAGGGGCAATGAGCAGTTCTTC. Translated: CASSPKDRGNEQFF.

This chain connects TRBV6-5 to TRBJ2-2; 7 bases align to TRBD2. V lost 6 bases, J lost 0 bases, and 4 bases stayed unmatched. Germline V gene lookup returns CDR1 MNHEY and CDR2 SVGAGI. This CDR3 is built from 15 residues. This chain's CDR3 is CASRALAANTGELFF. The CDR3 DNA is TGTGCCAGCAGAGCCCTAGCGGCGAACACCGGGGAGCTGTTTTTT.

This chain connects TRBV19 to TRBJ1-5, with D possibly TRBD1 on 5 matching bases. This CDR3 has 15 residues. Germline assignment: CDR1 LNHDA and CDR2 SQIVND (reference sequence). V was clipped by 6 bases and J by 4 bases, with 16 bases between them. Here the CDR3 reads CASSRGGVPNQPQHF. The CDR3 coding sequence is TGTGCCAGTAGCCGGGGGGGGGTCCCAAATCAGCCCCAGCATTTT.

The chain is built from TRBV14 and TRBJ2-7; no reliable D call. Trimming left V 4 bases short and J 3 bases short, with 10 bases between. The CDR3 length is 13 residues. The germline CDR1 and CDR2 sequences are SGHDN and FVKESK. CDR3 coding DNA: TGTGCCAGCAGCCTCGAGCCTCGCTACGAGCAGTACTTC. This encodes CASSLEPRYEQYF.

This clone was seen just once. The V call is TRBV20-1, the J call TRBJ1-2; maybe TRBD1 (6 bases). The CDR3 sequence is 11 residues long. Trimming stripped 3 bases from V and 6 bases from J, with 8 bases between. The germline V gene encodes CDR1 DFQATT and CDR2 SNEGSKA (reference sequence). The CDR3 DNA follows: TGCAGTGCTAGGGGGGGGCATGGCTACACCTTC. This encodes CSARGGHGYTF.

The rearrangement joins TRBV5-4 to TRBJ1-1, with D possibly matching TRBD1 (5 bases). V lost 0 bases, J lost 12 bases, and 18 bases lay in between. CDR1 SGHNT and CDR2 YYREEE come from the germline V gene (reference sequence). The CDR3 is made up of 14 amino acids. The CDR3 sequence is CASSLGGVREDTFF. In DNA, the CDR3 is TGTGCCAGCAGCTTGGGGGGCGTCAGGGAGGATACTTTCTTT. The full variable domain, its missing parts supplied by reference TRBV5-4 and TRBJ1-1, is ETGVTQSPTHLIKTRGQQVTLRCSSQSGHNTVSWYQQALGQGPQFIFQYYREEENGRGNFPPRFSGLQFPNYSSELNVNALELDDSALYLCASSLGGVREDTFFGQGTRLTVV.

The chain uses TRBV6-6 and TRBJ1-4; 8 nucleotides agree with TRBD1. CDR3 length: 15 amino acids. Germline V CDR1 and CDR2: MNHNY, SVGAGI (reference sequence). V trimming: 6 bases; J trimming: 1 base; junction bases outside the gene matches: 4. CDR3 residues: CASSPDRGTNEKLFF. The CDR3 DNA reads as TGTGCCAGCAGCCCCGACAGGGGAACTAATGAAAAACTGTTTTTT.

V and J are TRBV25-1 and TRBJ1-1; 10 nucleotides align to TRBD1. V was pared by 4 bases and J by 5 bases, with 10 bases of the junction left unmatched. The CDR3 covers 16 residues. Germline V gene sequence: CDR1 MGHDK, CDR2 SYGVNS. CDR3 in amino acids: CASSARTGGGGTEAFF. In DNA form, the CDR3 reads TGTGCCAGCAGTGCCCGGACAGGGGGAGGTGGAACTGAAGCTTTCTTT. Full variable domain (outside the CDR3, taken from reference TRBV25-1 and TRBJ1-1): EADIYQTPRYLVIGTGKKITLECSQTMGHDKMYWYQQDPGMELHLIHYSYGVNSTEKGDLSSESTVSRIRTEHFPLTLESARPSHTSQYLCASSARTGGGGTEAFFGQGTRLTVV.

The chain joins TRBV27 to TRBJ1-5; 7 bases line up with TRBD1. The CDR3 contains 13 residues. The J segment lost 10 bases and the V segment lost 4 bases, leaving 7 bases of the junction unmatched. Per germline, CDR1 MNHEY and CDR2 SMNVEV (reference sequence). The CDR3: CASSSQGYDPQHF. The CDR3 nucleotides are TGTGCCAGCAGTTCACAGGGGTACGATCCCCAGCATTTT.

CDR3 loop: CASSGGKGKSDEQYF. The CDR3 DNA sequence: TGTGCCAGCAGCGGGGGGAAGGGCAAGTCCGACGAGCAGTACTTC. The chain carries TRBV11-3 and TRBJ2-7, with TRBD2 as a possible D gene (6 bases). Germline V CDR1 and CDR2: SGHNT, YENEEA. Trimming shortened V by 5 bases and J by 5 bases, and 19 bases separated the two germline ends. This CDR3 spans 15 amino acids.